These 3 T cell receptor beta chains came from one sample sequenced in a study of blood T cells in healthy people across ages. The use of a sample-barcoded 5' primer and a J-beta primer mix characterized a second PCR of roughly 7 to 11 cycles. Via MiXCR, TCRdb re-called the 5' RACE reads, giving one row per CDR3 protein. The data contain approximately 960,000 distinct CDR3 sequences, approximately 32% of them seen just once; the ten biggest clones take up more than 8.5%. The data were also submitted as part of a second study, on T cells of mothers and their children.

Sequencing was done on a sample of blood. These receptors all stem from a woman in her 40s in good health.

On this clonotype itself: This may stem from a read error, because a much larger clone lies one nucleotide away. The chain links TRBV7-2 to TRBJ2-5; D is uncertain. The J call is uncertain, as TRBJ2-7 better fits the DNA end. The germline V gene encodes CDR1 SGHTA and CDR2 FQGNSA. The CDR3 runs 12 residues. The DNA of the CDR3 is TGTGTCAGCAGCTCCGCTTTTTACGAGCAGTACTTC. Residues: CVSSSAFYEQYF.

This clonotype came up many times. This chain uses TRBV15 with TRBJ2-7, with 8 positions matching TRBD1. With 0 bases clipped from V and 3 bases from J, the junction kept 4 bases outside the gene matches. This CDR3 spans 15 amino acids. Germline V gene lookup returns CDR1 LNHNV and CDR2 YYDKDF (reference sequence). CDR3 bases: TGTGCCACCAGCAGAGACAGGGACAGGTTCTACGAGCAGTACTTC. Translation gives CATSRDRDRFYEQYF.

This clonotype has more than one count but fewer than ten. This chain connects TRBV19 to TRBJ2-7; no clear D gene. The V and J ends lost 9 bases and 0 bases respectively, with 12 bases between them. The CDR3 has 13 residues. Germline-derived CDR1 and CDR2 are LNHDA and SQIVND (reference sequence). The CDR3 DNA follows: TGTGCCAGGAGCGACCTGAGCTCCTACGAGCAGTACTTC. This encodes CARSDLSSYEQYF.